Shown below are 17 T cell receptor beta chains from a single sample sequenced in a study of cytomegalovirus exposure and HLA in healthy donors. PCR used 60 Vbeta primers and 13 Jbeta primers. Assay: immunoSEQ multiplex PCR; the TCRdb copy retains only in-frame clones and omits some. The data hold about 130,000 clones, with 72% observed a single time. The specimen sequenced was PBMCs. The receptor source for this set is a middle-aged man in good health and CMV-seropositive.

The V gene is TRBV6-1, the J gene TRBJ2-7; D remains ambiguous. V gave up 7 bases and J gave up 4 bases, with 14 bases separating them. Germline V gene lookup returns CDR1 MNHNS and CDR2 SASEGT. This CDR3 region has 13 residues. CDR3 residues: CASTPSVVYEQYF. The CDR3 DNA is TGTGCCAGCACCCCAAGCGTGGTGTACGAGCAGTACTTC.

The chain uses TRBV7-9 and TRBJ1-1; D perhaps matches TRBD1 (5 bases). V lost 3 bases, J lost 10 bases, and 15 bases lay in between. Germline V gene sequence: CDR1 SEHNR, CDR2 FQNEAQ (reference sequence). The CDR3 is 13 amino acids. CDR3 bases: TGTGCCAGCAGCTTGGAAACCCAGGGTGGAGCTTTCTTT. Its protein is CASSLETQGGAFF.

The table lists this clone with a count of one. The CDR3 region is CASSVKGQGSYEQYF. DNA for the CDR3: TGTGCCAGCAGTGTGAAGGGACAGGGGTCCTACGAGCAGTACTTC. The V call is TRBV25-1, the J call TRBJ2-7, with 10 bases aligning to TRBD1. CDR1 MGHDK and CDR2 SYGVNS come from the germline V gene. V shed 4 bases, J shed 1 base, and the junction held 4 bases outside the gene matches. The CDR3 extends over 15 amino acids.

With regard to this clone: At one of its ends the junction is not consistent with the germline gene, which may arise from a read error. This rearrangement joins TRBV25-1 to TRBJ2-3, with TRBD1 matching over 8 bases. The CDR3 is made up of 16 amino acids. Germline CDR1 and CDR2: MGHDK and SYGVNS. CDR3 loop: CASSLDRVSSTDAQYF. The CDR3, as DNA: TGTGCCAGCAGTCTGGACAGGGTGTCTAGCACAGATGCGCAGTATTTT.

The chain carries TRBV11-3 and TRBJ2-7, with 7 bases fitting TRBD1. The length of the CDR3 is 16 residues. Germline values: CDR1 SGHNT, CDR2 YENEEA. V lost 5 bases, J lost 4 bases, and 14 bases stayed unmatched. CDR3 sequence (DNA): TGTGCCAGCAGCCCCCCGGACCGACAGGGAAAATACGAGCAGTACTTC. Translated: CASSPPDRQGKYEQYF.

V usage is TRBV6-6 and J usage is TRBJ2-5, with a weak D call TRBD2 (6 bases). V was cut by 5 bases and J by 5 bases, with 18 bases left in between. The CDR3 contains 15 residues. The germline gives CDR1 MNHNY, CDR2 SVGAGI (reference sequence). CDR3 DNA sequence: TGTGCCAGCAGTCCCGGAGTCTCGGGGAGGGAGACCCAGTACTTC. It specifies CASSPGVSGRETQYF.

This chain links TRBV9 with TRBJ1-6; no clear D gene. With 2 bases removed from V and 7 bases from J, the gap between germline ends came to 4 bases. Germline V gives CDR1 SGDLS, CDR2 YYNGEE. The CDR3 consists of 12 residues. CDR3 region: CASSVENSPLHF. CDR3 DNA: TGTGCCAGCAGCGTCGAGAATTCACCCCTCCACTTT. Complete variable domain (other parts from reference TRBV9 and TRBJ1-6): DSGVTQTPKHLITATGQRVTLRCSPRSGDLSVYWYQQSLDQGLQFLIQYYNGEERAKGNILERFSAQQFPDLHSELNLSSLELGDSALYFCASSVENSPLHFGNGTRLTVT.

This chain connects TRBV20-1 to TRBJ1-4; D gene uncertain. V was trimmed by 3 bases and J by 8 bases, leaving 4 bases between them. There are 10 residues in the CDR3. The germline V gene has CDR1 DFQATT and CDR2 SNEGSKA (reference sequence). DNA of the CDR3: TGCAGTGCTAGGGAGGAAAAACTGTTTTTT. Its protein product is CSAREEKLFF.

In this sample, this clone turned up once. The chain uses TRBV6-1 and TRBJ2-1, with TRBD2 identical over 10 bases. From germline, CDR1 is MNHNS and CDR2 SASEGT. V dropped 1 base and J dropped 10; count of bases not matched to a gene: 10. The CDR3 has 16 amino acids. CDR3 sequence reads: CASSEESGRASGEQFF. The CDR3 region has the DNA TGTGCCAGCAGTGAAGAAAGCGGGAGGGCCTCTGGGGAGCAGTTCTTC.

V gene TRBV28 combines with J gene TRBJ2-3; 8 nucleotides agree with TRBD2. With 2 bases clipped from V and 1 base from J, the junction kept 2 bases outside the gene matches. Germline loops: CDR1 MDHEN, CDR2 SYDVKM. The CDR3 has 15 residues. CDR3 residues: CASSLIGGGTDTQYF. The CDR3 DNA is TGTGCCAGCAGTTTAATCGGGGGGGGCACAGATACGCAGTATTTT.

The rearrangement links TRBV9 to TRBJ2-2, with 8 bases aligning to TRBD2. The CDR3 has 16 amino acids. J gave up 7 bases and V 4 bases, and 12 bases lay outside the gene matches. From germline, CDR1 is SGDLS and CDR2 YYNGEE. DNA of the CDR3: TGTGCCAGCAGCATCTTCAGCGGGAGAGCTGGCGGGGAGCTGTTTTTT. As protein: CASSIFSGRAGGELFF.

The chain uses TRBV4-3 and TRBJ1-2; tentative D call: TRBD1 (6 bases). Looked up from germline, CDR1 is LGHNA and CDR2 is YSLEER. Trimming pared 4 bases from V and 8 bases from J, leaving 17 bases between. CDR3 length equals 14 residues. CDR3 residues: CASSPFGGGGGYTF. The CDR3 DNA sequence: TGCGCCAGCAGCCCCTTCGGAGGGGGGGGAGGCTACACCTTC.

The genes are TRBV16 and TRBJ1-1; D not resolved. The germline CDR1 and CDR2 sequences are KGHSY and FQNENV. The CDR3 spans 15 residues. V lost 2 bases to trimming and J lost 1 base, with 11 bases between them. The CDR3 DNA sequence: TGTGCCAGCAGCCAAACGCTAGGCCGGAACACTGAAGCTTTCTTT. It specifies CASSQTLGRNTEAFF.

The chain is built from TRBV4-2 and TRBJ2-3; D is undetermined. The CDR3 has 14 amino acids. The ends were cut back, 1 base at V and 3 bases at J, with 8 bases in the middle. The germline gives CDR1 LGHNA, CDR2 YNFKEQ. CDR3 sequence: CASSQGGRTDTQYF. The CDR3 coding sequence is TGTGCCAGCAGCCAAGGTGGTCGGACAGATACGCAGTATTTT.

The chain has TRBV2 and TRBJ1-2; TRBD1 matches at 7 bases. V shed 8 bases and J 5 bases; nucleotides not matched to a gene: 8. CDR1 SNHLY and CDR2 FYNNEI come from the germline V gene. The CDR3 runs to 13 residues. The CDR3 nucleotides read TGTGCCAGCCCTGGGACAGCGACTTATGGCTACACCTTC. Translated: CASPGTATYGYTF.

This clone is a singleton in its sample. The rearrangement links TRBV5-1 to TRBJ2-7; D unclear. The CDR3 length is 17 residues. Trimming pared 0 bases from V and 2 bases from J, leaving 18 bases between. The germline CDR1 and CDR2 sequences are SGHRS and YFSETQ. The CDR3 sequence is CASSLEVSRPPTYEQYF. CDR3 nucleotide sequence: TGCGCCAGCAGCTTGGAAGTTTCCAGGCCCCCCACCTACGAGCAGTACTTC.

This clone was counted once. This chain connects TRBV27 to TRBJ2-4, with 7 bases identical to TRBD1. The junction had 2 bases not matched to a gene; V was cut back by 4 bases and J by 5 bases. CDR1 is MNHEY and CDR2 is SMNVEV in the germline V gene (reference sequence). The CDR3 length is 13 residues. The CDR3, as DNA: TGTGCCAGCAGTTGGGACAGTCAAAACATTCAGTACTTC. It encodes CASSWDSQNIQYF.